Described below is a single T cell receptor beta chain sequence and its context. Its cognate antigen is unknown. V was pared by 6 bases and J by 6 bases, with 12 bases of the junction left unmatched. Germline assignment: CDR1 KGHSH and CDR2 LQKENI. The CDR3 has 16 amino acids. This record belongs to a study of shared clonotypes between healthy human individuals. The study's findings and limits: Inspection by rarefaction showed sorted-subset sequencing to be incomplete despite large depth. Memory subsets generally showed smaller estimated richness than naive subsets did.

Sequencing was at deep level. Libraries were prepared by immunoSEQ multiplex PCR; TCRdb keeps only in-frame clonotypes and omits some of them. The table lists 2,500,000 or so clones, approximately 90% of them singletons, with over 0.12% in the top ten. Study donors comprised healthy, HIV-negative adults devoid of recent acute infection or vaccination. The material sequenced was naive CD4+ T cells sorted from blood. Subset reported: CD45RA+ positively selected. This chain uses TRBV18 with TRBJ1-2; 11 nucleotides match TRBD1. This clonotype originated in a man aged 18 to 30 in good health. CDR3 nucleotides: TGTGCCAGCTCCAGGGACAGGGGGTCCCCAATCGATGGCTACACCTTC. It encodes CASSRDRGSPIDGYTF.